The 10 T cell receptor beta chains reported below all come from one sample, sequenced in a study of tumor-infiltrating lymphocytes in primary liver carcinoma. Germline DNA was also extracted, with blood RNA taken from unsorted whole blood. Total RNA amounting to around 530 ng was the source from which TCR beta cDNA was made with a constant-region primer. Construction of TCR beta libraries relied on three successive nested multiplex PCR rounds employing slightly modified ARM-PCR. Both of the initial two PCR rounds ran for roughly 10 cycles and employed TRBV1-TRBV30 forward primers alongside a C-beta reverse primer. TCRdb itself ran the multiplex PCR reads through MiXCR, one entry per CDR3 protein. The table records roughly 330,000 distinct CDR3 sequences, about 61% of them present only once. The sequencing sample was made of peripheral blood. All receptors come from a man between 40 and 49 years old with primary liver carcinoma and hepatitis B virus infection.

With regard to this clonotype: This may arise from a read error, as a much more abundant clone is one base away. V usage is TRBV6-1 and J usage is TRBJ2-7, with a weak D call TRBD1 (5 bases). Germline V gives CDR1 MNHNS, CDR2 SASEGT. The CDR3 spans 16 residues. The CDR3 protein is CASSEAHLQGFYDQYF. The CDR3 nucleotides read TGTGCCAGCAGTGAGGCTCATTTGCAGGGTTTCTACGATCAGTACTTC.

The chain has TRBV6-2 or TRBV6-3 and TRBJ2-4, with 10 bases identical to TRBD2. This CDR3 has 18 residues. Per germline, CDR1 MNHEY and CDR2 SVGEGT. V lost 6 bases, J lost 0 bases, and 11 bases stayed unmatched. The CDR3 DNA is TGTGCCAGCAGCGTAAGCGGGAGGGCTAGCCTAGCCAAAAACATTCAGTACTTC. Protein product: CASSVSGRASLAKNIQYF.

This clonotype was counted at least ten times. As DNA, the CDR3 is TGTGCCATCAGTGACGGGACTAGCGGGAGCTCCTACAATGAGCAGTTCTTC. It encodes CAISDGTSGSSYNEQFF. This chain joins TRBV10-3 and TRBJ2-1; 14 nucleotides align to TRBD2. The CDR3 is made up of 17 amino acids. V gave up 3 bases and J gave up 0 bases; unmatched junction bases: 1. Germline V gives CDR1 ENHRY, CDR2 SYGVKD.

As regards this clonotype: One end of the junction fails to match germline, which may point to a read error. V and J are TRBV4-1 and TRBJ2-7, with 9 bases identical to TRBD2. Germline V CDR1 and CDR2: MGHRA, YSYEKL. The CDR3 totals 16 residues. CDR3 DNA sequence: TGCGCCAGCACCCAAGATGCTAGCGGGAACTCTTACGAGCAATACTTC. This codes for CASTQDASGNSYEQYF.

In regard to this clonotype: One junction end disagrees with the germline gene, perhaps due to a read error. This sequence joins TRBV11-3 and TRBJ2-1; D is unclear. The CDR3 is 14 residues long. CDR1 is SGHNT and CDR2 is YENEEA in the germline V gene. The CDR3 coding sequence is TGTTCCAGCTCCAGTACCCTTTCGACGGTGGAGCAGTTCTTC. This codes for CSSSSTLSTVEQFF.

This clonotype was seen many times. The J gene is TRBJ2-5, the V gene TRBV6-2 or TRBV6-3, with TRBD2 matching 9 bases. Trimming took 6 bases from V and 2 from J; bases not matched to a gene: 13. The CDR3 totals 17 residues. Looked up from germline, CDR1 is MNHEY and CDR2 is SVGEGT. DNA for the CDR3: TGTGCCAGCAGCTATAACCCGCGGGGGGGCGGGCAAGAGACCCAGTACTTC. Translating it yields CASSYNPRGGGQETQYF.

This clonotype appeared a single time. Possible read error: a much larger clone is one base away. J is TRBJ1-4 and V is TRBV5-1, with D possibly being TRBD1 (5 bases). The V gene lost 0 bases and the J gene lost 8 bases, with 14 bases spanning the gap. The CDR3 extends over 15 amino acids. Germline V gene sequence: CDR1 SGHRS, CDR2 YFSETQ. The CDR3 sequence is CASSLERDPSEKLFF. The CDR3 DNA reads TGCGCCAGCAGCTTGGAACGGGACCCCAGCGAAAAACTGTTTTTT. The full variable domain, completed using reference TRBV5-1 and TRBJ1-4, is KAGVTQTPRYLIKTRGQQVTLSCSPISGHRSVSWYQQTPGQGLQFLFEYFSETQRNKGNFPGRFSGRQFSNSRSEMNVSTLELGDSALYLCASSLERDPSEKLFFGSGTQLSVL.

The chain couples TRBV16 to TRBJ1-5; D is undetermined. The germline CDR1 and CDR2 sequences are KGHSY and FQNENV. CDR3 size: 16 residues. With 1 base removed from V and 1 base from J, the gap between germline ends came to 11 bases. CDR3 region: CASSQFYRDSNQPQHF. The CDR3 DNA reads TGTGCCAGCAGCCAATTTTATCGAGACAGCAATCAGCCCCAGCATTTT.

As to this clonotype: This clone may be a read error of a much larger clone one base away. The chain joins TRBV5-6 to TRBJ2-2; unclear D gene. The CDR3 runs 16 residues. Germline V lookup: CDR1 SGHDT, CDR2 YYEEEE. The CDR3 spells CASSLVPLPNTEELFF. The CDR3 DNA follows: TGTGCCAGCAGCTTGGTGCCGCTTCCTAACACCGAGGAGCTGTTTTTT.

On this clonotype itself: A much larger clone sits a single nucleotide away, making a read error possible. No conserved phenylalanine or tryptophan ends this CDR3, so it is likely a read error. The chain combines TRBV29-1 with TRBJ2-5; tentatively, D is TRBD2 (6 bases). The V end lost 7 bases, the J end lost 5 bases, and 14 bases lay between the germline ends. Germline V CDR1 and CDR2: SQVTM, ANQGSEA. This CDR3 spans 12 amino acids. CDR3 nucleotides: TGCAGCGGGGGGAGGTTGGGGGAGACCCAGTACCTC. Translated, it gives CSGGRLGETQYL.